This T cell receptor beta chain was captured by sequencing in a study of blood T cell repertoires in COVID-19. About the study: Specimens from acute and convalescent COVID-19 originated in the United States, Italy and Spain. Sample material is recorded as cDNA or gDNA derived from T cells, B-cell-depleted T cells, or PBMCs.

Germline lookup yields CDR1 MNHEY and CDR2 SVGAGI. The CDR3 loop spans 15 amino acids. How the authors handled the data: Estimated nucleated cell counts came from reference gene primer amplification. Here immunoSEQ multiplex PCR was the method, and the copy in TCRdb shows in-frame clones only, minus some. The DNA gave D and trimming, while V, J and clone size come from that table. The table records fewer than 120,000 clones, 70% to 90% of them present only once. V and J are TRBV6-5 and TRBJ1-5; the match to TRBD1 covers 7 bases. The receptor comes from a human donor in a cohort sampled during active COVID-19. Sequencing was done on a sample of peripheral blood. CDR3 protein: CGPTGIIYSNQPQHF. CDR3 bases: TGTGGCCCGACAGGGATCATCTATAGCAATCAGCCCCAGCATTTT.